One and the same sample provided the 21 T cell receptor beta chains below, sequenced in a study of vaccination and CD4 T cells after COVID-19. The treatment was: approximately 11-day PBMC culture with coronavirus spike peptide pools or control peptides (ViraFEST assay). Their antigens remain unidentified. The Oncomine TCR Beta short-read assay generated sequence data from the DNA of cultured CD4+ T cells. Each CDR3 protein gets one entry after TCRdb re-called the PCR reads with MiXCR. Of around 21,000 distinct CDR3 sequences in the sample, about 50% are singletons; the top ten hold about 7.7%. The sequenced sample was CD4+ T cells from blood, cultured in vitro. The source of these receptors is a human donor who had recovered from COVID-19.

The V gene is TRBV4-1, the J gene TRBJ1-2; 7 bases fit TRBD1. Looked up from germline, CDR1 is MGHRA and CDR2 is YSYEKL. The CDR3 has 15 residues. Unmatched junction bases numbered 8, after V lost 6 bases and J lost 1 base. The CDR3 nucleotides read TGCGCCAGCAGTCTGGGACAGCGTTATAACTATGGCTACACCTTC. Translating gives CASSLGQRYNYGYTF.

This chain uses TRBV19 with TRBJ1-5; D is undetermined. The CDR3 covers 14 residues. CDR1 and CDR2 from the germline V gene are LNHDA and SQIVND (reference sequence). Trimming pared 6 bases from V and 7 bases from J, leaving 16 bases between. CDR3 nucleotide sequence: TGTGCCAGTAGAGGAGTGGAGGGCAGGCAGCCCCAGCATTTT. As protein: CASRGVEGRQPQHF.

The J gene is TRBJ1-6, the V gene TRBV20-1, with unresolved D. The germline gives CDR1 DFQATT, CDR2 SNEGSKA (reference sequence). The V and J ends lost 0 bases and 7 bases respectively, with 7 bases between them. The CDR3 consists of 13 residues. CDR3 coding DNA: TGCAGTGCTAGAGAGGGGTACAATTCACCCCTCCACTTT. Protein product: CSAREGYNSPLHF.

This chain joins TRBV7-9 and TRBJ2-3; 9 bases fit TRBD1. This CDR3 is built from 18 residues. J lost 2 bases, V lost 4 bases, and 13 bases had no gene match. Germline CDR1 SEHNR, CDR2 FQNEAQ (reference sequence). CDR3 sequence reads: CASSSRVDRGGLTDTQYF. The CDR3 DNA sequence: TGTGCCAGCAGCTCTAGAGTCGACAGGGGGGGTCTCACAGATACGCAGTATTTT.

This clonotype was detected only a few times. The genes are TRBV27 and TRBJ1-1, with a weak D call TRBD1 (5 bases). V was trimmed by 3 bases and J by 0 bases, leaving 11 bases between them. This CDR3 is 15 amino acids long. Germline CDR1 and CDR2: MNHEY and SMNVEV (reference sequence). This chain's CDR3 is CASSFGQGVNTEAFF. In DNA, the CDR3 is TGTGCCAGCAGTTTCGGGCAGGGCGTGAACACTGAAGCTTTCTTT.

V is TRBV6-2 or TRBV6-3 and J is TRBJ1-5; D is unresolved. The CDR3 has 14 amino acids. Germline V CDR1 and CDR2: MNHEY, SVGEGT. V was shortened by 8 bases and J by 0 bases, with 11 bases between the two germline ends. The CDR3 loop reads CASSDIYSNQPQHF. CDR3 nucleotides: TGTGCCAGCTCAGACATCTATAGCAATCAGCCCCAGCATTTT.

This rearrangement joins TRBV20-1 to TRBJ1-2, with a weak D call TRBD1 (5 bases). Trimming took 2 bases from V and 3 from J, leaving 10 bases between them. The CDR3 is 13 amino acids. The germline CDR1 and CDR2 sequences are DFQATT and SNEGSKA (reference sequence). Here the CDR3 reads CSARHDSDYGYTF. The CDR3 nucleotides read TGCAGTGCTAGACACGACAGTGACTATGGCTACACCTTC.

This rearrangement joins TRBV15 to TRBJ2-5; D perhaps matches TRBD2 (6 bases). The germline CDR1 and CDR2 sequences are LNHNV and YYDKDF (reference sequence). Trimming pared 3 bases from V and 0 bases from J, leaving 8 bases between. The CDR3 is made up of 14 amino acids. CDR3 in amino acids: CATSRRDYQETQYF. As DNA, the CDR3 is TGTGCCACCAGCAGGAGGGACTACCAAGAGACCCAGTACTTC.

This clonotype was picked up a small number of times. The chain joins TRBV7-2 to TRBJ1-1; no clear D gene. CDR1 is SGHTA and CDR2 is FQGNSA in the germline V gene. The CDR3 has 14 residues. The V end was cut by 0 bases, the J end by 0 bases, with 5 bases between. The CDR3 protein is CASSLAGLNTEAFF. In nucleotides, the CDR3 is TGTGCCAGCAGCTTAGCGGGATTGAACACTGAAGCTTTCTTT.

The V gene is TRBV7-2, the J gene TRBJ1-6; possible D gene TRBD1, 5 bases. Per the germline V gene, CDR1 is SGHTA and CDR2 is FQGNSA. V lost 0 bases, J lost 7 bases, and 13 bases lay in between. CDR3 size: 16 residues. The CDR3 reads CASSLAGGTGNSPLHF. The CDR3, as DNA: TGTGCCAGCAGCTTAGCGGGTGGGACGGGGAATTCACCCCTCCACTTT.

This chain links TRBV11-3 with TRBJ1-1, with D unclear. The germline CDR1 and CDR2 sequences are SGHNT and YENEEA. This CDR3 spans 13 amino acids. V was clipped by 0 bases and J by 4 bases, with 6 bases between them. The CDR3 coding sequence is TGTGCCAGCAGCTTAGAAGGGTCCACTGAAGCTTTCTTT. It codes for CASSLEGSTEAFF.

The chain has TRBV24-1 and TRBJ2-7; D possibly corresponds to TRBD2 (6 bases). Trimming left V 1 base short and J 6 bases short, with 9 bases between. The germline V gene has CDR1 KGHDR and CDR2 SFDVKD. The CDR3 consists of 13 residues. CDR3 region: CATSDFGGREQYF. Here the CDR3 DNA reads TGTGCCACCAGTGATTTCGGGGGTCGCGAGCAGTACTTC.

This clonotype turned up a few times. V gene TRBV7-9 combines with J gene TRBJ1-1; D uncertain. The V end lost 2 bases, the J end lost 0 bases, and 10 bases lay between the germline ends. Germline assignment: CDR1 SEHNR and CDR2 FQNEAQ (reference sequence). The CDR3 loop spans 15 amino acids. The CDR3 is CASSLTGSMNTEAFF. The CDR3 nucleotides read TGTGCCAGCAGCTTAACGGGGTCGATGAACACTGAAGCTTTCTTT.

The table lists this clonotype with a count of one. The gene calls are TRBV12-3 or TRBV12-4 and TRBJ2-1, with D possibly TRBD2 on 6 matching bases. This CDR3 is 13 amino acids long. V shed 6 bases and J shed 8 bases, with 14 bases lying between them. In DNA, the CDR3 is TGTGCCAGCAGCCGCGGAGGGGTTCATGAGCAGTTCTTC. Amino acids: CASSRGGVHEQFF.

Only a few counts were recorded for this clonotype. J is TRBJ2-3 and V is TRBV25-1, with D perhaps being TRBD1 or TRBD2 (5 bases each). V shed 3 bases and J shed 1 base, with 5 bases lying between them. Per the germline V gene, CDR1 is MGHDK and CDR2 is SYGVNS. CDR3 length equals 13 residues. CDR3 sequence (DNA): TGTGCCAGCAGTGAGGGGGGCACAGATACGCAGTATTTT. This gives the protein CASSEGGTDTQYF.

The V call is TRBV7-9, the J call TRBJ1-1; weak D call: TRBD1 (5 bases). The CDR3 has 15 residues. Per the germline V gene, CDR1 is SEHNR and CDR2 is FQNEAQ (reference sequence). Trimming cost V 2 bases and J 4 bases, with 14 bases left between them. The CDR3 DNA sequence: TGTGCCAGCAGCTTATCACAGGCAGTTTTCACTGAAGCTTTCTTT. Encoded protein: CASSLSQAVFTEAFF. The full variable domain, completed using reference TRBV7-9 and TRBJ1-1, is DTGVSQNPRHKITKRGQNVTFRCDPISEHNRLYWYRQTLGQGPEFLTYFQNEAQLEKSRLLSDRFSAERPKGSFSTLEIQRTEQGDSAMYLCASSLSQAVFTEAFFGQGTRLTVV.

This clonotype was observed a few times. The chain links TRBV12-3 or TRBV12-4 to TRBJ1-2, with D hard to call. The CDR3 runs 14 residues. Trimming took 4 bases from V and 1 from J, leaving 10 bases between them. This CDR3 reads CASSSPSYNYGYTF. DNA for the CDR3: TGTGCCAGCAGTTCCCCGAGCTATAACTATGGCTACACCTTC.

This chain joins TRBV30 and TRBJ1-6; TRBD1 agrees at 8 bases. The CDR3 sequence is 15 residues long. After removal of 2 bases from V and 7 bases from J, the junction contained 7 bases not matched to a gene. Germline CDR1 GTSNPN, CDR2 SVGIG (reference sequence). The CDR3 nucleotides are TGTGCCTGGAGTTCCCGGACAGGGTCAAATTCACCCCTCCACTTT. This codes for CAWSSRTGSNSPLHF.

This sequence joins TRBV24-1 and TRBJ2-2; 10 positions match TRBD2. The CDR3 contains 18 residues. Per germline, CDR1 KGHDR and CDR2 SFDVKD. V shed 4 bases and J 2 bases; nucleotides not matched to a gene: 9. CDR3 protein: CATSDPGRTSGNTGELFF. The CDR3 DNA reads TGTGCCACCAGTGACCCGGGGAGGACTAGCGGAAACACCGGGGAGCTGTTTTTT.

This clonotype was seen a few times. The chain recombines TRBV6-2 or TRBV6-3 with TRBJ2-1, with a weak D call TRBD2 (6 bases). Trimming cost V 11 bases and J 0 bases, with 14 bases left between them. The CDR3 length is 14 residues. CDR1 is MNHEY and CDR2 is SVGEGT in the germline V gene. In nucleotides, the CDR3 is TGTGCCGTTCTTCCCGGGAGCTCCTACAATGAGCAGTTCTTC. This codes for CAVLPGSSYNEQFF.

This clonotype was found a few times. DNA of the CDR3: TGTGCCAGCAGTTACGCCGGGACCGCCTCTGGGGCCAACGTCCTGACTTTC. Translating it yields CASSYAGTASGANVLTF. The chain employs TRBV6-5 and TRBJ2-6; D is tentatively TRBD1 or TRBD2 (5 bases each). Trimming shortened V by 2 bases and J by 0 bases, and 11 bases separated the two germline ends. The CDR3 loop spans 17 amino acids. Germline values: CDR1 MNHEY, CDR2 SVGAGI.